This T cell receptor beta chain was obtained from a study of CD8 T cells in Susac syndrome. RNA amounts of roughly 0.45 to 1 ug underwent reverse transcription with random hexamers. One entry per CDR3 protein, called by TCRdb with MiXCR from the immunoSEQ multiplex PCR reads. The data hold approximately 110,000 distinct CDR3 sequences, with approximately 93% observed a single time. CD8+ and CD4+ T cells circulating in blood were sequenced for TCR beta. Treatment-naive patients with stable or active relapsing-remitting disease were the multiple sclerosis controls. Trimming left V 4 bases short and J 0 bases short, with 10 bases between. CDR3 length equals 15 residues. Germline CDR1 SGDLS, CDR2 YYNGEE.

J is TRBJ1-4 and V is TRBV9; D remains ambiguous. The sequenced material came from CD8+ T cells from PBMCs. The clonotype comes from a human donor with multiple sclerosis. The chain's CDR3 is CASSPDGSTNEKLFF. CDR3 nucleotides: TGTGCCAGCAGCCCGGACGGTTCAACTAATGAAAAACTGTTTTTT.